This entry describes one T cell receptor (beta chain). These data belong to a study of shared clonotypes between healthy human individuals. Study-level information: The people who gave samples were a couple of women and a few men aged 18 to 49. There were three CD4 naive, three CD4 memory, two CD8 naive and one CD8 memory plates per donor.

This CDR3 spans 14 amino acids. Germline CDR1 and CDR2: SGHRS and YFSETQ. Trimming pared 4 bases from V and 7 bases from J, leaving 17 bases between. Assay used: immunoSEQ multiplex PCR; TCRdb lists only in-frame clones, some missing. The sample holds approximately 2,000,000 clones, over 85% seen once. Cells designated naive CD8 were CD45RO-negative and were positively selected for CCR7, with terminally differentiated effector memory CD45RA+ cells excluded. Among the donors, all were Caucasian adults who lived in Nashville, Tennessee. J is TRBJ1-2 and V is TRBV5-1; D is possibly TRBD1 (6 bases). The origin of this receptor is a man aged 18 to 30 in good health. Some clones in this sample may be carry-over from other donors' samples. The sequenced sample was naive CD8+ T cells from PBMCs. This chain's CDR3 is CASSDSRGHFGYTF. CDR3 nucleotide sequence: TGCGCCAGCAGCGACTCACGGGGGCATTTTGGCTACACCTTC.